This TCR beta chain was observed in a study of T-cell reconstitution after alpha-beta-depleted transplantation in children. Unique molecular identifiers were incorporated into the prepared TCRbeta library. TCRdb re-derived calls from the PCR reads in MiXCR, one entry per CDR3 protein. The repertoire includes 490,000 or so distinct CDR3 sequences, under 15% of them detected once, and around 5.8% sits in the top ten. The TCR comes from a human donor who donated a stem cell graft to a child with combined immunodeficiency. This specimen was PBMCs from the stem cell graft donor, taken from the stem cell graft.

In nucleotides, the CDR3 is TGTGCCAGCAGTGAGACTAGCGCACAAGAGACCCAGTACTTC. Encoded protein: CASSETSAQETQYF. This chain links TRBV27 with TRBJ2-5; TRBD2 aligns across 8 bases. The CDR3 is made up of 14 amino acids. CDR1 and CDR2 (germline): MNHEY, SMNVEV (reference sequence). The V and J ends lost 5 bases and 2 bases, in that order; junction bases with no gene match: 4.